This T cell receptor (beta chain) was found in a study of chemoradiotherapy in HPV16-positive cancers. Study-level information: Candidate HPV-specific T-cell clones and common TCR motifs came from functional assays in a couple of HPV16-positive patients.

As concerns this clone: The antigen remains undetermined.

The assay was immunoSEQ multiplex PCR, and TCRdb's table has in-frame clones only and misses some. The profile covers 36,000 or so clones, with roughly 77% appearing a single time and 3.5% to 4% taken by the ten largest. Findings of the study overall: Better recurrence-free survival went with HPV-responsive T-cell expansion in HPV16-positive patients. During treatment, candidate HPV-specific clones and E7-related motifs expanded in tumor.

The clonotype comes from a human donor with HPV-associated anogenital cancer. The sequences come from blood, collected from a patient who underwent chemoradiotherapy.

In nucleotides, the CDR3 is TGTGCCAGCAGCCCAGCCTACGAGCAGTACTTC. Protein product: CASSPAYEQYF. The gene calls are TRBV7-2 and TRBJ2-7, with D uncertain. The CDR3 runs to 11 residues. Trimming shortened V by 5 bases and J by 2 bases, and 4 bases separated the two germline ends. Germline CDR1 SGHTA, CDR2 FQGNSA.